These 29 T cell receptor beta chains share one sample of origin, sequenced in a study of cytomegalovirus exposure and HLA in healthy donors. Both 60 Vbeta primers and 13 Jbeta primers went into the PCR. Produced via immunoSEQ multiplex PCR; TCRdb's table is partial and in-frame only. This table has a few hundred thousand clones, roughly 90% appearing once. Specimen: PBMCs. These TCRs come from a woman between 18 and 29 years old in good health and CMV-seronegative.

This clone has a single count. This chain links TRBV10-1 with TRBJ1-1; perhaps TRBD1 as D (5 bases). V lost 6 bases and J lost 1, with 9 bases in between. The CDR3 contains 13 residues. Germline assignment: CDR1 WNHNN and CDR2 SYGVQD (reference sequence). The CDR3 protein is CASRATGNTEAFF. The CDR3 DNA is TGCGCCAGCAGAGCCACAGGGAACACTGAAGCTTTCTTT.

The CDR3 is CASSFTTESSGANVLTF. CDR3 nucleotide sequence: TGTGCCAGCAGCTTCACGACGGAGAGCTCTGGGGCCAACGTCCTGACTTTC. This chain joins TRBV9 and TRBJ2-6; no firm D call. Germline values: CDR1 SGDLS, CDR2 YYNGEE. V was pared by 4 bases and J by 0 bases, with 14 bases between. The CDR3 contains 17 residues.

This chain joins TRBV7-2 and TRBJ1-5; D is perhaps TRBD1 (6 bases). The CDR3 sequence is 13 residues long. Trimming took 1 base from V and 5 from J, leaving 6 bases between them. Germline V gene sequence: CDR1 SGHTA, CDR2 FQGNSA. The DNA of the CDR3 is TGTGCCAGCAGCTTAGACAGGGATCAGCCCCAGCATTTT. The encoded protein is CASSLDRDQPQHF.

The V gene is TRBV5-1, the J gene TRBJ1-4, with 9 bases aligning to TRBD1. The CDR3 contains 14 residues. V lost 4 bases, J lost 12 bases, and 10 bases stayed unmatched. Germline values: CDR1 SGHRS, CDR2 YFSETQ. CDR3 sequence: CASSPGQGSDELFF. The CDR3 nucleotides are TGCGCCAGCAGCCCTGGACAGGGGTCAGACGAACTGTTTTTT.

The chain uses TRBV30 and TRBJ2-2; TRBD2 agrees at 12 bases. V shed 5 bases and J 5 bases; nucleotides not matched to a gene: 3. CDR3 length equals 14 residues. Per germline, CDR1 GTSNPN and CDR2 SVGIG (reference sequence). CDR3 coding DNA: TGTGCCTGGGGACTAGCGGGGTTTACCGGGGAGCTGTTTTTT. Its protein product is CAWGLAGFTGELFF. Complete variable domain (other parts from reference TRBV30 and TRBJ2-2): SQTIHQWPATLVQPVGSPLSLECTVEGTSNPNLYWYRQAAGRGLQLLFYSVGIGQISSEVPQNLSASRPQDRQFILSSKKLLLSDSGFYLCAWGLAGFTGELFFGEGSRLTVL.

This chain links TRBV6-5 with TRBJ2-6; a possible D gene is TRBD2 (5 bases). Trimming removed 7 bases from V and 2 bases from J, with 12 bases in between. The CDR3 extends over 15 amino acids. CDR1 is MNHEY, CDR2 SVGAGI, per germline. CDR3 residues: CASMGLGTGANVLTF. The CDR3 nucleotides are TGTGCCAGCATGGGTCTCGGGACTGGGGCCAACGTCCTGACTTTC.

The J gene is TRBJ1-4, the V gene TRBV4-2, with D perhaps matching TRBD1 (5 bases). Trimming pared 0 bases from V and 7 bases from J, leaving 15 bases between. Germline V gene lookup returns CDR1 LGHNA and CDR2 YNFKEQ. This CDR3 comprises 16 residues. This chain's CDR3 is CASSQDSGGGGEKLFF. CDR3 nucleotides: TGTGCCAGCAGCCAAGATTCCGGGGGAGGAGGTGAAAAACTGTTTTTT.

The V call is TRBV19, the J call TRBJ1-2; 7 bases agree with TRBD1. The germline V gene has CDR1 LNHDA and CDR2 SQIVND (reference sequence). The CDR3 covers 14 residues. The J segment lost 3 bases and the V segment lost 6 bases, leaving 7 bases of the junction unmatched. CDR3 coding DNA: TGTGCCAGTAGCCCCGGGACAGAGCACTATGGCTACACCTTC. Encoded protein: CASSPGTEHYGYTF.

Comment on this clone: The same CDR3 is also encoded by other DNA sequences in this sample. The J gene is TRBJ1-1, the V gene TRBV7-9; possible D gene TRBD1, 6 bases. The CDR3 runs 14 residues. Trimming shortened V by 1 base and J by 1 base, and 7 bases separated the two germline ends. Germline V CDR1 and CDR2: SEHNR, FQNEAQ (reference sequence). This CDR3 reads CASSLGGGNTEAFF. The CDR3 DNA sequence: TGTGCCAGCAGCTTAGGAGGGGGGAACACTGAAGCTTTCTTT.

The table lists this clone with a count of one. The J gene is TRBJ1-4, the V gene TRBV5-6, with TRBD1 matching over 7 bases. CDR1 and CDR2 from the germline V gene are SGHDT and YYEEEE. Trimming removed 2 bases from V and 7 bases from J; junction bases left unmatched: 2. The CDR3 is 13 residues long. The CDR3 DNA follows: TGTGCCAGCAGCTTAGGGACAGCTGAAAAACTGTTTTTT. Its protein is CASSLGTAEKLFF. Looking up the rest from reference TRBV5-6 and TRBJ1-4 gives the full variable domain: DAGVTQSPTHLIKTRGQQVTLRCSPKSGHDTVSWYQQALGQGPQFIFQYYEEEERQRGNFPDRFSGHQFPNYSSELNVNALLLGDSALYLCASSLGTAEKLFFGSGTQLSVL.

J is TRBJ1-1 and V is TRBV11-3; D remains ambiguous. This CDR3 contains 13 residues. From germline, CDR1 is SGHNT and CDR2 YENEEA. Trimming removed 3 bases from V and 0 bases from J, with 5 bases in between. The CDR3 nucleotides read TGTGCCAGCAGCTTCAGCGTGAACACTGAAGCTTTCTTT. Translation: CASSFSVNTEAFF.

This sequence joins TRBV25-1 and TRBJ1-2; perhaps TRBD1 as D (6 bases). The germline CDR1 and CDR2 sequences are MGHDK and SYGVNS. The CDR3 consists of 16 residues. The V and J ends lost 3 bases and 4 bases respectively, with 18 bases between them. The DNA for the CDR3 is TGTGCCAGCAGTGATTTCTCAAAGGACAGAGTCTATGGCTACACCTTC. This gives the protein CASSDFSKDRVYGYTF.

This clone was seen more than once but under ten times. The rearrangement uses TRBV19 and TRBJ2-3, with a tentative D call TRBD1 (5 bases). This CDR3 contains 14 residues. Trimming took 7 bases from V and 0 from J, leaving 11 bases between them. Germline V gene data show CDR1 as LNHDA and CDR2 as SQIVND (reference sequence). The CDR3 bases are TGTGCCAGTATGGGGCGCTCGAGCACAGATACGCAGTATTTT. Protein product: CASMGRSSTDTQYF.

The genes are TRBV7-2 and TRBJ1-5; D remains unclear. V was shortened by 0 bases and J by 4 bases, with 10 bases between the two germline ends. CDR3 length equals 15 residues. CDR1 is SGHTA and CDR2 is FQGNSA in the germline V gene. The DNA of the CDR3 is TGTGCCAGCAGCTTAGCAGGAACAGAAAATCAGCCCCAGCATTTT. Protein product: CASSLAGTENQPQHF. Full variable domain (outside the CDR3, taken from reference TRBV7-2 and TRBJ1-5): GAGVSQSPSNKVTEKGKDVELRCDPISGHTALYWYRQSLGQGLEFLIYFQGNSAPDKSGLPSDRFSAERTGGSVSTLTIQRTQQEDSAVYLCASSLAGTENQPQHFGDGTRLSIL.

The chain uses TRBV2 and TRBJ2-4, with 7 bases that match TRBD1. The CDR3 has 15 amino acids. With 5 bases clipped from V and 0 bases from J, the junction kept 4 bases outside the gene matches. Germline V gene data show CDR1 as SNHLY and CDR2 as FYNNEI. Here the CDR3 reads CASSTGELAKNIQYF. The CDR3 bases are TGTGCCAGCAGTACAGGGGAACTAGCCAAAAACATTCAGTACTTC.

The genes are TRBV5-4 and TRBJ1-2; 8 bases fit TRBD1. The CDR3 has 15 amino acids. CDR1 is SGHNT and CDR2 is YYREEE in the germline V gene (reference sequence). The J segment lost 4 bases and the V segment lost 0 bases, leaving 5 bases of the junction unmatched. The CDR3: CASSLVVGTGYGYTF. CDR3 sequence (DNA): TGTGCCAGCAGCTTGGTAGTAGGGACAGGCTATGGCTACACCTTC. The variable domain in full, with the rest retrieved from reference TRBV5-4 and TRBJ1-2, is ETGVTQSPTHLIKTRGQQVTLRCSSQSGHNTVSWYQQALGQGPQFIFQYYREEENGRGNFPPRFSGLQFPNYSSELNVNALELDDSALYLCASSLVVGTGYGYTFGSGTRLTVV.

V and J are TRBV6-5 and TRBJ1-1, with 8 bases lining up with TRBD1. There are 13 residues in the CDR3. The V gene's germline CDR1 is MNHEY and CDR2 SVGAGI. J lost 4 bases, V lost 6 bases, and 4 bases had no gene match. CDR3 residues: CASREQGATEAFF. The CDR3, as DNA: TGTGCCAGCAGAGAGCAGGGGGCCACTGAAGCTTTCTTT.

V and J are TRBV6-1 and TRBJ2-5; 7 nucleotides agree with TRBD1. The DNA end favors TRBJ2-7, so the J call may be wrong. Germline-derived CDR1 and CDR2 are MNHNS and SASEGT. The CDR3 contains 15 residues. The CDR3 spells CASSEPRQGSYEQYF. The CDR3 coding sequence is TGTGCCAGCAGTGAGCCCCGACAGGGTTCCTACGAGCAGTACTTC.

V gene TRBV2 combines with J gene TRBJ1-2; no reliable D call. With 4 bases removed from V and 0 bases from J, the gap between germline ends came to 12 bases. The CDR3 covers 15 residues. The germline gives CDR1 SNHLY, CDR2 FYNNEI. As DNA, the CDR3 is TGTGCCAGCAGTGCGGGCGGAGGTCCTAACTATGGCTACACCTTC. Protein: CASSAGGGPNYGYTF.

As concerns this clone: One end of the junction fails to match germline, which may point to a read error. The CDR3 is CSSSLASSYEQYF. The DNA for the CDR3 is TGTTCCAGCAGCTTAGCGTCGTCCTACGAGCAGTACTTC. The chain carries TRBV7-9 and TRBJ2-7; tentative D call: TRBD2 (5 bases). The CDR3 length is 13 residues. Looked up from germline, CDR1 is SEHNR and CDR2 is FQNEAQ (reference sequence). The entire variable domain, with the rest obtained from reference TRBV7-9 and TRBJ2-7, is as follows: DTGVSQNPRHKITKRGQNVTFRCDPISEHNRLYWYRQTLGQGPEFLTYFQNEAQLEKSRLLSDRFSAERPKGSFSTLEIQRTEQGDSAMYLCSSSLASSYEQYFGPGTRLTVT.

In its sample, this clone was seen once. This rearrangement joins TRBV5-1 to TRBJ1-1; D is unresolved. The CDR3 runs to 15 residues. CDR1 SGHRS and CDR2 YFSETQ come from the germline V gene. V lost 2 bases to trimming and J lost 0 bases, with 11 bases between them. The CDR3, as DNA: TGCGCCAGCAGCTTTTCCTACAGTTTGAACACTGAAGCTTTCTTT. Translated: CASSFSYSLNTEAFF.

The chain links TRBV6-6 to TRBJ2-1; the D is unclear. The germline V and J ends were trimmed by 6 bases and 0 bases, with 6 bases remaining between them. Germline CDR1 is MNHNY and CDR2 is SVGAGI (reference sequence). The CDR3 is 13 residues long. The CDR3 coding sequence is TGTGCCAGCAGCCCCCACTCCTACAATGAGCAGTTCTTC. It translates to CASSPHSYNEQFF.

The chain links TRBV7-9 to TRBJ2-7; D possibly corresponds to TRBD1 (6 bases). The CDR3 runs 16 residues. V was trimmed by 4 bases and J by 3 bases, leaving 19 bases between them. Germline values: CDR1 SEHNR, CDR2 FQNEAQ (reference sequence). CDR3 sequence reads: CASSSLPPGQGYEQYF. CDR3 nucleotides: TGTGCCAGCAGCTCCCTCCCCCCGGGACAAGGCTACGAGCAGTACTTC. The whole variable domain, filled in from reference TRBV7-9 and TRBJ2-7, reads DTGVSQNPRHKITKRGQNVTFRCDPISEHNRLYWYRQTLGQGPEFLTYFQNEAQLEKSRLLSDRFSAERPKGSFSTLEIQRTEQGDSAMYLCASSSLPPGQGYEQYFGPGTRLTVT.

The chain carries TRBV6-4 and TRBJ1-5; unclear D gene. This CDR3 is built from 19 residues. Deletions cut 0 bases from V and 9 bases from J, with 27 bases between. Germline V CDR1 and CDR2: MRHNA, SNTAGT. The CDR3 bases are TGTGCCAGCAGTGACTCGAGTATACCAGTGGGAGGTTTTAAAGGGCCCCAGCATTTT. Translation gives CASSDSSIPVGGFKGPQHF.

The chain combines TRBV7-3 with TRBJ2-1; 8 nucleotides agree with TRBD1. V shed 5 bases, J shed 5 bases, and the junction held 5 bases outside the gene matches. CDR1 is SGHTA, CDR2 FQGTGA, per germline. The CDR3 is 14 amino acids. CDR3 nucleotides: TGTGCCAGCAGCCCCCGGACAGGGAACAATGAGCAGTTCTTC. Amino acids: CASSPRTGNNEQFF.

This clone appeared once. The chain links TRBV5-6 to TRBJ2-2; D unclear. Looked up from germline, CDR1 is SGHDT and CDR2 is YYEEEE. CDR3 size: 15 residues. Trimming removed 3 bases from V and 0 bases from J, with 9 bases in between. CDR3: CASSYQVTNTGELFF. The CDR3 nucleotides read TGTGCCAGCAGCTACCAGGTGACGAACACCGGGGAGCTGTTTTTT.

The rearrangement joins TRBV7-8 to TRBJ1-1; TRBD1 might be the D (5 bases). Germline CDR1 and CDR2: SGHVS and FQNEAQ. The CDR3 runs to 13 residues. V gave up 2 bases and J gave up 4 bases, with 8 bases separating them. As DNA, the CDR3 is TGTGCCAGCAGCTTAAGGCAGGGCACTGAAGCTTTCTTT. Protein sequence: CASSLRQGTEAFF.

About this clone: The same CDR3 also results from other DNA sequences found in this sample. The gene calls are TRBV9 and TRBJ2-7; no firm D call. The V gene lost 0 bases and the J gene lost 0 bases, with 4 bases spanning the gap. The CDR3 contains 13 residues. CDR1 SGDLS and CDR2 YYNGEE come from the germline V gene. CDR3 bases: TGTGCCAGCAGCGTAGCGAGCTCCTACGAGCAGTACTTC. It is translated as CASSVASSYEQYF.

The chain joins TRBV2 to TRBJ2-2; 9 positions agree with TRBD2. The germline gives CDR1 SNHLY, CDR2 FYNNEI. The trim removed 6 bases at V and 0 bases at J, leaving 5 bases unmatched. This CDR3 spans 16 amino acids. The CDR3 region has the DNA TGTGCCAGCAGGTACACTAGCGGGTCGAACACCGGGGAGCTGTTTTTT. Its translation: CASRYTSGSNTGELFF. Based on the CDR3 plus reference TRBV2 and TRBJ2-2, the full variable domain is EPEVTQTPSHQVTQMGQEVILRCVPISNHLYFYWYRQILGQKVEFLVSFYNNEISEKSEIFDDQFSVERPDGSNFTLKIRSTKLEDSAMYFCASRYTSGSNTGELFFGEGSRLTVL.